This T cell receptor beta chain was obtained from a study of T cell changes during pregnancy in multiple sclerosis (dated by TCRdb to about 2019). With regard to the full study: The study examined how the T cell repertoire changed over the course of pregnancy in women with multiple sclerosis.

The CDR1 and CDR2 encoded by the germline V gene are MDHEN and SYDVKM. Spanning cysteine to phenylalanine, the CDR3 consists of 11 amino acids. Left in the record is the CDR3 DNA by itself, 33 bases read in frame from the first base. Trimming leaves V shorter by 7 bases and J shorter by 8 bases, with the junction holding 4 bases beyond the gene matches. To note about this clone: Its antigen is unknown. The record has no base qualities; no much larger clone is one base away.

To prepare the library, the immunoSEQ multiplex PCR assay was applied. TCRdb stores this immuneACCESS table with in-frame sequences only. Part of the clones is absent; in the studies checked, under half of the shortfall reflects unresolved V genes, and no reason is known for the rest. In this sample the table shows some 81,000 clones, about 93% of which occur a single time. The ten largest clones take up 2.5% to 3% of the sample. The sequence is built from TRBV28 and TRBJ1-1; the central 7 bases match TRBD1. The sequence was obtained from a female donor in good health, enrolled as a control in a pregnancy study. The sample in question was peripheral blood, obtained after pregnancy. The CDR3 region has the sequence CASTQTGEAFF. The sequenced DNA: TGTGCCAGCACCCAGACAGGGGAAGCTTTCTTT. Here the CDR3 is joined to the reference TRBV28 and TRBJ1-1 genes, and the full variable domain is: DVKVTQSSRYLVKRTGEKVFLECVQDMDHENMFWYRQDPGLGLRLIYFSYDVKMKEKGDIPEGYSVSREKKERFSLILESASTNQTSMYLCASTQTGEAFFGQGTRLTVV.